Below, 25 T cell receptor beta chains from the same sample are listed, as sequenced in a study of T cells after yellow fever vaccination. From the 5' RACE reads, TCRdb called clonotypes with MiXCR, one entry per CDR3 protein. The sample has about 630,000 distinct CDR3 sequences, about 12% seen once; the top ten hold more than 12%. Sequenced material: PBMCs, taken on the day of the yellow fever booster vaccination. These receptors originate from a man aged 25-45 years who received the YFV17D yellow fever vaccine.

The chain recombines TRBV5-6 with TRBJ2-5, with no clear D. V lost 2 bases, J lost 0 bases, and 11 bases lay in between. Germline lookup yields CDR1 SGHDT and CDR2 YYEEEE. This CDR3 has 15 residues. The CDR3 sequence is CASSFVWADQETQYF. CDR3 in DNA: TGTGCCAGCAGCTTCGTTTGGGCGGACCAAGAGACCCAGTACTTC.

Concerning this clonotype: With a much larger clone just one base away, this may be a read error. This chain uses TRBV7-9 with TRBJ2-2; D is uncertain. V was pared by 4 bases and J by 7 bases, with 16 bases between. The CDR3 totals 15 residues. Germline loops: CDR1 SEHNR, CDR2 FQNEAQ (reference sequence). The DNA for the CDR3 is TGTGCCAGCAGCTCCCGGGTTAGGACGATCGGGGAGCTGTTTTTT. It yields the protein CASSSRVRTIGELFF.

This clonotype was counted between two and nine times. This chain links TRBV15 with TRBJ2-7, with D perhaps matching TRBD1 (5 bases). CDR1 is LNHNV and CDR2 is YYDKDF in the germline V gene (reference sequence). Trimming stripped 1 base from V and 6 bases from J, with 7 bases between. The CDR3 extends over 12 amino acids. CDR3 in amino acids: CATSRVRGEQYF. The DNA of the CDR3 is TGTGCCACCAGCAGAGTAAGGGGCGAGCAGTACTTC.

The rearrangement joins TRBV7-9 to TRBJ2-1; D is unclear. Deletions cut 0 bases from V and 5 bases from J, with 5 bases between. The CDR3 has 13 amino acids. In germline, CDR1 is SEHNR, CDR2 FQNEAQ (reference sequence). CDR3 nucleotide sequence: TGTGCCAGCAGCTTAGCGCAACACAATGAGCAGTTCTTC. Translating it yields CASSLAQHNEQFF.

The chain joins TRBV19 to TRBJ2-2; 7 bases are shared with TRBD1. CDR1 LNHDA and CDR2 SQIVND come from the germline V gene (reference sequence). V dropped 6 bases and J dropped 6; count of bases not matched to a gene: 4. There are 13 residues in the CDR3. CDR3 residues: CASREQGSGELFF. CDR3 DNA sequence: TGTGCCAGTAGGGAACAGGGGTCCGGGGAGCTGTTTTTT.

This chain links TRBV30 with TRBJ2-7, with 8 bases aligning to TRBD1. V lost 5 bases and J lost 7; bases outside the gene matches: 4. The CDR3 is 11 amino acids. Germline CDR1 and CDR2: GTSNPN and SVGIG (reference sequence). The CDR3 nucleotides are TGTGCCTGGCGGACAGGGAGGGAGCAGTACTTC. Protein sequence: CAWRTGREQYF.

This clonotype was seen only a few times. One end of the junction fails to match germline, which may point to a read error. The chain combines TRBV28 with TRBJ2-4; either TRBD1 or TRBD2 may supply D (5 bases each). The CDR3 runs 14 residues. Germline assignment: CDR1 MDHEN and CDR2 SYDVKM. The CDR3 protein is CASSTGTGTRASTF. In DNA form, the CDR3 reads TGTGCCAGCAGTACGGGTACGGGGACCCGGGCGTCCACCTTC. Supplemented by reference TRBV28 and TRBJ2-4, the full variable domain reads DVKVTQSSRYLVKRTGEKVFLECVQDMDHENMFWYRQDPGLGLRLIYFSYDVKMKEKGDIPEGYSVSREKKERFSLILESASTNQTSMYLCASSTGTGTRASTFGAGTRLSVL.

DNA of the CDR3: TGTGCCAGCAGCGCCTCCCAGGGAGTTTATAATTCACCCCTCCACTTT. Translating gives CASSASQGVYNSPLHF. The chain employs TRBV21-1 and TRBJ1-6. TRBV21-1 is a recognized pseudogene. This CDR3 region has 16 residues.

Only a few counts were recorded for this clonotype. The V gene is TRBV19, the J gene TRBJ1-6; no clear D. CDR3 length: 15 amino acids. With 4 bases removed from V and 6 bases from J, the gap between germline ends came to 13 bases. Germline CDR1 is LNHDA and CDR2 is SQIVND (reference sequence). The CDR3 spells CASSTQGGSNSPLHF. The CDR3 DNA reads as TGTGCCAGTAGTACCCAAGGTGGAAGTAATTCACCCCTCCACTTT.

This clonotype came up a few times. J is TRBJ1-2 and V is TRBV12-3 or TRBV12-4; D not certain. V lost 6 bases and J 6 bases, leaving 14 bases between the germline ends. There are 13 residues in the CDR3. CDR3 nucleotides: TGTGCCAGCAGCTTAAGTGCAGCGGATGGCTACACCTTC. Residues: CASSLSAADGYTF.

The gene calls are TRBV7-2 and TRBJ1-5; TRBD1 matches at 9 bases. V was clipped by 1 base and J by 6 bases; unmatched bases: 7. Germline CDR1 and CDR2: SGHTA and FQGNSA. The CDR3 spans 16 residues. The CDR3 nucleotides are TGTGCCAGCAGCTTAGTGGTTGGACAGGGGCGTCAGCCCCAGCATTTT. Its protein product is CASSLVVGQGRQPQHF.

This chain connects TRBV18 to TRBJ2-2, with a weak D call TRBD2 (5 bases). Looked up from germline, CDR1 is KGHSH and CDR2 is LQKENI. V was trimmed by 3 bases and J by 10 bases, leaving 15 bases between them. The CDR3 contains 14 residues. The CDR3 region is CASSPTGESEELFF. Written as DNA, the CDR3 is TGTGCCAGCTCACCCACCGGGGAAAGCGAGGAGCTGTTTTTT.

The chain couples TRBV20-1 to TRBJ2-1, with no clear D. Per germline, CDR1 DFQATT and CDR2 SNEGSKA (reference sequence). The length of the CDR3 is 13 residues. Trimming cost V 5 bases and J 5 bases, with 13 bases left between them. The DNA for the CDR3 is TGCAGTGCTGATGAGTGGGCGAACAATGAGCAGTTCTTC. Amino acid sequence: CSADEWANNEQFF.

This chain links TRBV29-1 with TRBJ2-3; weak D call: TRBD2 (6 bases). Germline-derived CDR1 and CDR2 are SQVTM and ANQGSEA. Trimming took off 6 bases at V and 2 bases at J, with 21 bases between the two ends. The CDR3 runs to 16 residues. In DNA form, the CDR3 reads TGCAGCGTCCGGGACTCAAGTTTTGGGGACACAGATACGCAGTATTTT. It yields the protein CSVRDSSFGDTDTQYF.

There are a few counts of this clonotype. The chain carries TRBV29-1 and TRBJ2-7; unclear D gene. CDR1 and CDR2 from the germline V gene are SQVTM and ANQGSEA. Trimming left V 5 bases short and J 4 bases short, with 9 bases between. This CDR3 is built from 11 residues. The CDR3 DNA reads TGCAGCGTTCGAGCAGCTTACGAGCAGTACTTC. Its translation: CSVRAAYEQYF.

The chain uses TRBV5-1 and TRBJ2-7, with D possibly matching TRBD2 (5 bases). Trimming stripped 1 base from V and 5 bases from J, with 13 bases between. Germline assignment: CDR1 SGHRS and CDR2 YFSETQ. This CDR3 contains 14 residues. The CDR3 is CASSLQRGGDEQYF. The CDR3 DNA reads as TGCGCCAGCAGCTTGCAGAGAGGAGGTGACGAGCAGTACTTC.

This clonotype was observed many times. V and J are TRBV3-1 and TRBJ2-1, with 13 bases matching TRBD2. The CDR3 length is 14 residues. CDR1 and CDR2 (germline): LGHDT, YNNKEL (reference sequence). The V segment lost 6 bases and the J segment 5 bases; nucleotides outside the gene matches: 1. CDR3 region: CASRGLAGNNEQFF. The CDR3 nucleotides read TGTGCCAGCAGGGGACTAGCGGGGAACAATGAGCAGTTCTTC.

This clonotype was counted ten times or more. This chain joins TRBV29-1 and TRBJ1-1; D ambiguous. V lost 4 bases to trimming and J lost 5 bases, with 5 bases between them. The CDR3 sequence is 10 residues long. Germline lookup yields CDR1 SQVTM and CDR2 ANQGSEA. The CDR3 nucleotides are TGCAGCGTTGGAGGAACTGAAGCTTTCTTT. Protein product: CSVGGTEAFF. Variable domain in full (rest from reference TRBV29-1 and TRBJ1-1): SAVISQKPSRDICQRGTSLTIQCQVDSQVTMMFWYRQQPGQSLTLIATANQGSEATYESGFVIDKFPISRPNLTFSTLTVSNMSPEDSSIYLCSVGGTEAFFGQGTRLTVV.

This clonotype occurred a few times. V gene TRBV4-3 combines with J gene TRBJ2-2, with 7 bases aligning to TRBD1. Germline CDR1 reads LGHNA; CDR2 reads YSLEER. The trim removed 0 bases at V and 5 bases at J, leaving 9 bases unmatched. The CDR3 runs 17 residues. CDR3 protein: CASSQDSVGGVTGELFF. As DNA, the CDR3 is TGCGCCAGCAGCCAAGATTCTGTAGGGGGCGTGACCGGGGAGCTGTTTTTT.

A few counts support this clonotype. CDR3 region: CSVTTGLFSYEQYF. CDR3 coding DNA: TGCAGCGTGACGACCGGACTTTTTTCCTACGAGCAGTACTTC. The genes are TRBV29-1 and TRBJ2-7, with a possible D match to TRBD2 (5 bases). The CDR3 loop spans 14 amino acids. Trimming cost V 6 bases and J 1 base, with 16 bases left between them. Germline V gene sequence: CDR1 SQVTM, CDR2 ANQGSEA.

This clonotype was seen a handful of times. This chain connects TRBV10-3 to TRBJ2-7, with 11 nucleotides matching TRBD2. V lost 3 bases and J lost 3; bases outside the gene matches: 4. Germline V gives CDR1 ENHRY, CDR2 SYGVKD. The CDR3 length is 15 residues. The CDR3 DNA reads as TGTGCCATCAGTGAAGGTAGCGGGAGGGACTACGAGCAGTACTTC. Encoded protein: CAISEGSGRDYEQYF.

The chain combines TRBV20-1 with TRBJ2-1; TRBD1 matches 11 bases. After removal of 4 bases from V and 8 bases from J, the junction contained 4 bases not matched to a gene. Germline CDR1 is DFQATT and CDR2 is SNEGSKA (reference sequence). There are 13 residues in the CDR3. DNA of the CDR3: TGCAGTGCTAACCGGGACAGGGGGGATGAGCAGTTCTTC. As protein: CSANRDRGDEQFF.

CDR3 amino acids: CSVAGEGTQYF. CDR3 bases: TGCAGCGTAGCGGGAGAGGGGACCCAGTACTTC. The chain employs TRBV29-1 and TRBJ2-5; 8 bases match TRBD2. The junction had 4 bases not matched to a gene; V was cut back by 6 bases and J by 7 bases. Germline V CDR1 and CDR2: SQVTM, ANQGSEA. The CDR3 loop spans 11 amino acids.

This clonotype was found many times. One end of the junction varies from germline; a read error may be responsible. The chain is built from TRBV7-7 and TRBJ2-5; D remains unclear. CDR1 and CDR2 (germline): SSHAT, FNYEAQ (reference sequence). The CDR3 consists of 15 residues. CDR3 residues: CASSLSGTYQETQYF. The CDR3 region has the DNA TGTGCTAGCAGCTTATCCGGCACATACCAAGAGACCCAGTACTTC.

V is TRBV5-1 and J is TRBJ2-5; no clear D gene. Germline V gives CDR1 SGHRS, CDR2 YFSETQ. Trimming left V 2 bases short and J 2 bases short, with 10 bases between. The CDR3 extends over 14 amino acids. The CDR3 DNA is TGCGCCAGCAGCTTCGGACGGCCTCAAGAGACCCAGTACTTC. It specifies CASSFGRPQETQYF. Full variable domain (remainder filled in from reference TRBV5-1 and TRBJ2-5): KAGVTQTPRYLIKTRGQQVTLSCSPISGHRSVSWYQQTPGQGLQFLFEYFSETQRNKGNFPGRFSGRQFSNSRSEMNVSTLELGDSALYLCASSFGRPQETQYFGPGTRLLVL.